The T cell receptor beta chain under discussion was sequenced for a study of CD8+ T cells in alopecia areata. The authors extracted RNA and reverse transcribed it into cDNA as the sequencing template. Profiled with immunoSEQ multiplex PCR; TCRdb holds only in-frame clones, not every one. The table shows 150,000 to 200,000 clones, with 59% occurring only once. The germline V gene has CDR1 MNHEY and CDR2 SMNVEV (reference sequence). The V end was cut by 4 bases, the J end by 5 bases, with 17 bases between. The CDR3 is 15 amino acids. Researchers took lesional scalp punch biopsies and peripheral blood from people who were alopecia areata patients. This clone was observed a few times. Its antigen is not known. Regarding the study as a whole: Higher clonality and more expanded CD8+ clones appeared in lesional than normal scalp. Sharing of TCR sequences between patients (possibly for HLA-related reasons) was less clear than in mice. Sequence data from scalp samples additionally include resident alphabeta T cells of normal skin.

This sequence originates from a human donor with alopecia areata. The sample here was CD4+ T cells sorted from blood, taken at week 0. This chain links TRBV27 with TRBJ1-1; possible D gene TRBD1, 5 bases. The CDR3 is CASSWRPGSGTEAFF. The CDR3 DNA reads TGTGCCAGCAGTTGGCGCCCAGGGTCGGGAACTGAAGCTTTCTTT.